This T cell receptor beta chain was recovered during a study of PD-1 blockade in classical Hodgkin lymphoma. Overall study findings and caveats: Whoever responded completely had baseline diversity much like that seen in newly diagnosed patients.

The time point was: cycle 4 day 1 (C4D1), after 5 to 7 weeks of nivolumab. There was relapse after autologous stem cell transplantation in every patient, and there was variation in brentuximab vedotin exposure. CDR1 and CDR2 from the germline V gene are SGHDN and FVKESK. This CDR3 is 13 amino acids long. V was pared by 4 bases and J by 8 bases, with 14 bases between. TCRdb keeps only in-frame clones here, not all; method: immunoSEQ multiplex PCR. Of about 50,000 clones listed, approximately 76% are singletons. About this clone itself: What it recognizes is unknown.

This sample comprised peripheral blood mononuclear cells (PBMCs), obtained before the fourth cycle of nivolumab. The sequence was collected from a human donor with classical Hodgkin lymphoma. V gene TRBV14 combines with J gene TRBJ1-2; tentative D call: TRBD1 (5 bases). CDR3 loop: CASSPLVQGGYTF. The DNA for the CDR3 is TGTGCCAGCAGCCCGCTGGTTCAGGGCGGCTACACCTTC.